This note documents a single T cell receptor (beta chain) sequence. CDR1 and CDR2 (germline): SGHNT, YYREEE (reference sequence). The CDR3 is made up of 14 amino acids. With 4 bases clipped from V and 7 bases from J, the junction kept 11 bases outside the gene matches. These data belong to a study of T-cell reconstitution after alpha-beta-depleted transplantation in children. Researchers prepared the TCRbeta library using unique molecular identifiers, the study reports. TCRdb analysed the PCR reads with MiXCR anew, one entry per CDR3 protein. The sample lists about 500,000 distinct CDR3 sequences, roughly 33% seen once, with approximately 2.3% in the top ten.

The sequence was obtained from a human donor who donated a stem cell graft to a child with aplastic anemia. V usage is TRBV5-4 and J usage is TRBJ2-7; 7 nucleotides match TRBD2. Here the sequenced sample was PBMCs from the stem cell graft donor, taken from the stem cell graft. Here the CDR3 DNA reads TGTGCCAGCAGCCTCGGTCCAACCGGGGGGGAGCAGTACGTC. Protein product: CASSLGPTGGEQYV.